The 4 T cell receptor beta chains presented below share a single source sample, sequenced in a study of shared clonotypes between healthy human individuals. Repertoires were generated with immunoSEQ multiplex PCR, while TCRdb's copy carries only in-frame clones and drops some. Of more than 400,000 clones in the sample, around 85% were seen once. Sequenced input: PBMCs. The receptors were sampled from a woman between 40 and 50 years old in good health. Some clones in this sample may be carry-over from other donors' samples.

This chain links TRBV18 with TRBJ2-1; 7 nucleotides line up with TRBD1. Germline CDR1 reads KGHSH; CDR2 reads LQKENI. The CDR3 loop spans 15 amino acids. The V and J ends lost 3 bases and 1 base, in that order; junction bases with no gene match: 3. The CDR3 reads CASSPGRGSYNEQFF. The CDR3 DNA follows: TGTGCCAGCTCACCCGGCAGGGGGTCCTACAATGAGCAGTTCTTC.

On this clone itself: This probably arose from a read error, given a far larger clone one base away. The chain combines TRBV7-3 with TRBJ2-2; 7 nucleotides line up with TRBD1. The CDR3 has 16 amino acids. Germline V CDR1 and CDR2: SGHTA, FQGTGA. The CDR3: CASSLTTGADTVELFF. The CDR3 DNA sequence: TGTGCCAGCAGCTTAACAACAGGGGCAGATACCGTGGAGCTGTTTTTT.

In regard to this clone: This is likely an artifact of a read error, given a far larger clone one base away. This specimen includes other DNA sequences encoding the same CDR3. This rearrangement joins TRBV27 to TRBJ1-2; no definite D call. The germline CDR1 and CDR2 sequences are MNHEY and SMNVEV (reference sequence). The CDR3 is 13 residues long. The CDR3 nucleotides are TGTGCCAGCAGTTTATCCGGTGGCTATGGCTATACCTTC. Protein sequence: CASSLSGGYGYTF.

V and J are TRBV11-2 and TRBJ1-5; TRBD1 agrees at 8 bases. The length of the CDR3 is 15 residues. Trimming cost V 5 bases and J 6 bases; bases outside gene matches: 9. The germline V gene encodes CDR1 SGHAT and CDR2 FQNNGV. As DNA, the CDR3 is TGTGCCAGCAGCCCCCGAGGACAGGGCGGTCAGCCCCAGCATTTT. Translating gives CASSPRGQGGQPQHF.